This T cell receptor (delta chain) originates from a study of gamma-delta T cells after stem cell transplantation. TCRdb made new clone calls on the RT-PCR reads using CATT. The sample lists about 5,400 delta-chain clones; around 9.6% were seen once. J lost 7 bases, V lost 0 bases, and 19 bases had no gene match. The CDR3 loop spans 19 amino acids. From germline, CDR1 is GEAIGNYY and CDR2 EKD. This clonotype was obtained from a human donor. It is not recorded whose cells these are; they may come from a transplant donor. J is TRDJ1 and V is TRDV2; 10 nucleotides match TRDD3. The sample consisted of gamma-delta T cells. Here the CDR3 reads CACDTVNGGYPYGLGKLIF. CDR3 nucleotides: TGTGCCTGTGACACCGTGAATGGGGGATACCCTTATGGTTTGGGTAAACTCATCTTT.